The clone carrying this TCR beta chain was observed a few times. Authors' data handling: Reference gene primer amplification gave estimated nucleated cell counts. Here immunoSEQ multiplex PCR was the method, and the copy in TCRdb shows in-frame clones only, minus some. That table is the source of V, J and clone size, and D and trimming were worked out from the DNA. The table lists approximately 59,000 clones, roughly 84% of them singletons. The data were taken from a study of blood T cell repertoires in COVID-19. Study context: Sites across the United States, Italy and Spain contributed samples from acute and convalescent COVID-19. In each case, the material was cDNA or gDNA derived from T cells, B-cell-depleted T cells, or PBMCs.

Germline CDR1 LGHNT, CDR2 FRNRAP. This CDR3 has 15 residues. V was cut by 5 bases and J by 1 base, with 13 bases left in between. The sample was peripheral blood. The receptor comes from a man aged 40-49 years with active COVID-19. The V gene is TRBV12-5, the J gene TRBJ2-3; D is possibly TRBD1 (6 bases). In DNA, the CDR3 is TGTGCTAGTGGTCGGGGACAAGGGGGCACAGATACGCAGTATTTT. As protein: CASGRGQGGTDTQYF.